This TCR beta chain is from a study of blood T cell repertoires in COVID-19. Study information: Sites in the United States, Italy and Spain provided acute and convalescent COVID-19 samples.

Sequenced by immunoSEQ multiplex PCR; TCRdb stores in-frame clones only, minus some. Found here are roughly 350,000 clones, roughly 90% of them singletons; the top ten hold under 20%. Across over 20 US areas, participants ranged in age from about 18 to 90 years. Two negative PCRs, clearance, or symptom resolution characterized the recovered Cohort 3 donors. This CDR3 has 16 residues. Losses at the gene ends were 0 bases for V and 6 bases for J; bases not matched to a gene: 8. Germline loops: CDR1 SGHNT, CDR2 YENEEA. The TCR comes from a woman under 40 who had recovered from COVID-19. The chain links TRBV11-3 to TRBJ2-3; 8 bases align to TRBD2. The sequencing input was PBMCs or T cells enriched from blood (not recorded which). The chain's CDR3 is CASSLDQAGAGDTQYF. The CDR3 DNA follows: TGTGCCAGCAGCTTAGATCAAGCGGGGGCGGGGGATACGCAGTATTTT.